The text below deals with one T cell receptor (beta chain). The clone's antigen remains unknown. Nothing much larger sits one base from this clone, and base qualities are not available. The CDR3 runs 16 residues from the cysteine to the phenylalanine. CDR3 DNA only is kept here, 48 bases in frame from base 1. The germline V gene gives CDR1 as MNHEY and CDR2 as SVGEGT. The junction shows trimming of 5 bases on V and 6 bases on J, and the gene matches do not reach 9 bases of it. The entry originates in a study of blood T cell repertoires in COVID-19 (dated by TCRdb to 2020 to 2021). With regard to the full study: Collaborator samples came from the United States, Italy and Spain and covered acute and convalescent phases of COVID-19. Sample metadata almost always included a de-identified subject ID, COVID-19 status, age in years and sex. Where HLA class I and class II types were available, the types were taken from metadata supplied by the sample provider, not from assay-based typing. Samples came from the ongoing ImmuneRACE study (first 160 participants) plus 1,254 subjects from 6 global collaborators. The repertoires were made available in a free public database intended to serve as a resource for research on the immune response to SARS-CoV-2. The dataset comprised deeply sampled blood TCRbeta repertoires from subjects exposed to, actively infected with, or recovered from COVID-19. The prospective study material was composed of cDNA or gDNA derived from T cells, B-cell-depleted T cells, or PBMCs.

Each collaborating institution followed its own protocols to collect whole blood in K2EDTA tubes. For TCRbeta analysis, collaborators shipped samples as frozen whole blood, isolated PBMCs, or DNA extracted from either of those sample types. The immunoSEQ Assay, a bias-controlled multiplex PCR, was used to amplify TCRbeta CDR3 regions from genomic DNA. Turning to the authors' computational methods: Nucleated cell counts per sample were estimated from amplification of reference gene primers within the assay. To quantify the absolute abundance of each unique TCRbeta CDR3 rearrangement, sequence reads were collapsed and filtered. For each sample, productive Simpson clonality was calculated as the square root of Simpson's diversity index over productive rearrangements. Not all clones reach the TCRdb copy of this immuneACCESS table, which keeps in-frame sequences only. Checked studies attribute under half of the gap to unresolved V genes and leave the rest unexplained. That table gives V, J and clone size, and the DNA gave D and trimming. In this sample the table shows roughly 97,000 clones, approximately 89% of which occur a single time. Less than 20% of the sample is in the top ten clones.

Broad study findings and their caveats: The amount of clinical and demographic metadata varied by source and participant and was provided uncurated.

This TCR derives from a human donor in a cohort sampled during active COVID-19. The chain joins TRBV6-2 or TRBV6-3 to TRBJ2-2, and 10 junctional nucleotides match TRBD2. The sequenced material came from peripheral blood. The nucleotides are TGTGCCAGCAGTCTTCTAGCGGGAGCGGAGGCCGGGGAGCTGTTTTTT. Its amino acids are CASSLLAGAEAGELFF.